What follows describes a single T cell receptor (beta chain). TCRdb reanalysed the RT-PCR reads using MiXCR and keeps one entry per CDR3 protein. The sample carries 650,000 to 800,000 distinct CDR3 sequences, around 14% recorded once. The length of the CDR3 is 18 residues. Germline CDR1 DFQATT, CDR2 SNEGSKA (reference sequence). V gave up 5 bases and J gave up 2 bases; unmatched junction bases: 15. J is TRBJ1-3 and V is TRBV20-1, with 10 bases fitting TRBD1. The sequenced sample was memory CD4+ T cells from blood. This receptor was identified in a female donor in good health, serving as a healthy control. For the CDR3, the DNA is TGCAGTGCTGGCTCCAGATTCCGACAGGGGGCCCCTGGAAACACCATATATTTT. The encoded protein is CSAGSRFRQGAPGNTIYF.